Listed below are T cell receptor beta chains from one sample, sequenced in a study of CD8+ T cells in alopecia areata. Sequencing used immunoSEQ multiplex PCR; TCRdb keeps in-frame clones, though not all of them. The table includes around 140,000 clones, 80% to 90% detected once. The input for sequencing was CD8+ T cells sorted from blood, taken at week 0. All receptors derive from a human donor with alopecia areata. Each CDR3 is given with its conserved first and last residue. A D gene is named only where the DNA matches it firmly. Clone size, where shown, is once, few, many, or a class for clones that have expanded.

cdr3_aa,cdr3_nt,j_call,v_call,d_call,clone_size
CASSEIGLAKNIQYF,TGTGCCAGCAGCGAAATTGGGTTAGCCAAAAACATTCAGTACTTC,TRBJ2-4,TRBV9,NA,NA
CASSPTWGRNEQFF,TGTGCCAGCAGCCCAACCTGGGGGAGGAATGAGCAGTTCTTC,TRBJ2-1,TRBV27,NA,NA
CASSPHSLDRLQAYEQYF,TGTGCCAGCAGCCCTCATTCGCTGGACCGACTTCAAGCCTACGAGCAGTACTTC,TRBJ2-7,TRBV7-6,NA,once
CASSLGSGELFF,TGTGCCAGCAGTTTAGGGTCTGGGGAGCTGTTTTTT,TRBJ2-2,TRBV27,NA,NA
CASSYSFSYEQYF,TGTGCCAGCAGCTATTCCTTTTCCTACGAGCAGTACTTC,TRBJ2-7,TRBV27,NA,NA
CASSSRDAGDTQYF,TGTGCCAGCAGCTCCCGGGACGCCGGAGATACGCAGTATTTT,TRBJ2-3,TRBV11-2,NA,NA
CATPPRTFPIYGYTF,TGTGCCACCCCCCCTCGGACATTCCCTATTTACGGCTACACCTTC,TRBJ1-2,TRBV2,NA,NA
CASSIDHSTDTQYF,TGTGCCAGTAGTATAGACCACAGCACAGATACGCAGTATTTT,TRBJ2-3,TRBV19,NA,NA
CASSHSVREQYF,TGTGCCAGCAGCCACTCCGTGAGGGAGCAGTACTTC,TRBJ2-7,TRBV5-6,NA,once
CSVEDQWGQGSSSGELFF,TGCAGCGTTGAAGATCAGTGGGGACAGGGGTCTAGTTCCGGGGAGCTGTTTTTT,TRBJ2-2,TRBV29-1,TRBD1,NA
CASSLGHNYEQYF,TGTGCCAGCAGTTTAGGACATAACTACGAGCAGTACTTC,TRBJ2-7,TRBV27,NA,NA
CASSSGTGGIIGNTIYF,TGTGCCAGCAGCTCCGGGACAGGGGGAATCATTGGAAACACCATATATTTT,TRBJ1-3,TRBV2,TRBD1,once
CASSPQETQYF,TGTGCCAGCAGCCCACAAGAGACCCAGTACTTC,TRBJ2-5,TRBV7-9,NA,NA
CASSLVEGPRYNEQFF,TGTGCCAGCAGCTTAGTTGAGGGACCGCGCTACAATGAGCAGTTCTTC,TRBJ2-1,TRBV11-1,NA,NA
CASSGLATDTQYF,TGTGCCAGTAGTGGACTGGCCACAGATACGCAGTATTTT,TRBJ2-3,TRBV19,NA,few
CASSLREDEEKLFF,TGTGCCAGCAGCTTACGGGAAGACGAGGAAAAACTGTTTTTT,TRBJ1-4,TRBV7-8,NA,NA
CASSGTANTGELFF,TGTGCCAGCAGTGGGACAGCGAACACCGGGGAGCTGTTTTTT,TRBJ2-2,TRBV25-1,NA,NA
CASSLGLAVYNEQFF,TGTGCCAGCAGCTTGGGACTAGCGGTATACAATGAGCAGTTCTTC,TRBJ2-1,TRBV11-1,TRBD2,NA
CASSSLTRRAGNEQFF,TGTGCCAGCAGTAGTCTTACTAGGCGGGCGGGCAATGAGCAGTTCTTC,TRBJ2-1,TRBV6-6,NA,NA
CASSELAEQFF,TGCGCCAGCAGTGAGCTGGCCGAGCAGTTCTTC,TRBJ2-1,TRBV10-2,NA,NA
CASSPEAGVSTEAFF,TGCGCCAGCAGCCCAGAAGCGGGGGTATCGACTGAAGCTTTCTTT,TRBJ1-1,TRBV4-1,NA,NA
CARPFPGDGYTF,TGTGCCAGGCCTTTCCCAGGGGACGGCTACACCTTC,TRBJ1-2,TRBV27,NA,NA